This T cell receptor (beta chain) was sequenced for a study of identical twins. Notes on the study in general: Insertions were fewer in abundant cord blood beta clonotypes, whereas memory repertoires showed none of this pattern. The models gave estimates that fell short of the out-of-frame TCR alpha sharing seen in monozygotic twins.

This clonotype was counted ten times or more. Its antigen is as yet unknown. Per the germline V gene, CDR1 is SQVTM and CDR2 is ANQGSEA. The length of the CDR3 is 13 residues. J lost 4 bases, V lost 4 bases, and 7 bases had no gene match. A universal primer site arose from template switching, and cDNA bore unique molecular identifiers. TCRdb reanalysed the 5' RACE reads using MiXCR and keeps one entry per CDR3 protein. The table records 570,000 or so distinct CDR3 sequences, around a tenth of them present only once. A further study also used this sample, focusing on yellow fever vaccine responses in identical twins. From that study: On the reported evidence, twins' vaccine T cell responses seemed partly convergent and partly personalized.

The clonotype was recovered from a woman between 18 and 29 years old in good health. This chain joins TRBV29-1 and TRBJ2-7, with 7 bases that match TRBD2. Specimen: PBMCs. The CDR3 DNA follows: TGCAGCGTTGTGGGCCTAGCGGATTACGAGCAGTACTTC. Residues: CSVVGLADYEQYF.